In its sample, the clone carrying this T cell receptor (beta chain) was seen a few times. The data were obtained in a study of blood T cell repertoires in COVID-19. Assay used: immunoSEQ multiplex PCR; TCRdb lists only in-frame clones, some missing. This sample has around 68,000 clones, with roughly 81% found just once. CDR1 MNHEY and CDR2 SVGAGI come from the germline V gene. This CDR3 is 14 amino acids long. V dropped 4 bases and J dropped 5 bases, with 12 bases sitting between them. The gene calls are TRBV6-5 and TRBJ1-5, with D possibly being TRBD1 (5 bases). This receptor was taken from a human donor in a cohort sampled during active COVID-19. Source material: peripheral blood. CDR3 DNA: TGTGCCAGCAGTTTGGGGGGAAATGATCAGCCCCAGCATTTT. It is translated as CASSLGGNDQPQHF.